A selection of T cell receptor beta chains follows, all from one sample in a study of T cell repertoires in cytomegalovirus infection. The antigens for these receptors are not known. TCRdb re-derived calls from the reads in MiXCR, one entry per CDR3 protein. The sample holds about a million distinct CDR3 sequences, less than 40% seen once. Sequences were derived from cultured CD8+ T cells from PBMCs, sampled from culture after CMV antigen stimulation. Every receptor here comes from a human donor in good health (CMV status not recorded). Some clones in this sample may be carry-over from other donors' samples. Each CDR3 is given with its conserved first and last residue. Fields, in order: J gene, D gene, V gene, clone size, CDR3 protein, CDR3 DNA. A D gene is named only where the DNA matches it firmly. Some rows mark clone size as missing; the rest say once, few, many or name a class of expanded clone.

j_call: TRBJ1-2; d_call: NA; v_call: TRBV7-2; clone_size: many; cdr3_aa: CASSSNSRDRFSYGYTF; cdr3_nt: TGTGCCAGCAGCTCAAACTCCCGGGACCGTTTCAGCTATGGCTACACCTTC
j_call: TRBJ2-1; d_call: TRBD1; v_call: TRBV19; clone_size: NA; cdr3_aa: CASSISLGQPNEQFF; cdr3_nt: TGTGCCAGTAGTATCTCCCTGGGACAGCCCAATGAGCAGTTCTTC
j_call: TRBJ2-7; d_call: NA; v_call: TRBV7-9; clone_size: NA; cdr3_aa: CASSLVERHYEQYF; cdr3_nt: TGTGCCAGCAGCTTAGTGGAGAGGCACTACGAGCAGTACTTC
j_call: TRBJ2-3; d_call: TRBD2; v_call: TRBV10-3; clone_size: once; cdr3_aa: CAIRLAGSGRGTDTQYF; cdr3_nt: TGTGCCATCAGATTAGCGGGGTCAGGCCGTGGCACAGATACGCAGTATTTT
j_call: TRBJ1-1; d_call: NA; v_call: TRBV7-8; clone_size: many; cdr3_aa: CASSLDPSWGTEAFF; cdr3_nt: TGTGCCAGCAGCTTAGACCCCAGCTGGGGCACTGAAGCTTTCTTT
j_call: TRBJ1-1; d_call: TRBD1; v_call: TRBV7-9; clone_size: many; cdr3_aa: CASSFRTGENTEAFF; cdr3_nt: TGTGCCAGCAGCTTCCGGACAGGAGAGAACACTGAAGCTTTCTTT
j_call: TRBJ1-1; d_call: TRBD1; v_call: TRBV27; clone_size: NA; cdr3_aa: CASSDRDRGNTEAFF; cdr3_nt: TGTGCCAGCAGTGACCGGGACAGGGGGAACACTGAAGCTTTCTTT
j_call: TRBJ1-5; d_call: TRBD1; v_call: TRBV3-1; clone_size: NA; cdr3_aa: CASSDRTGGGQPQHF; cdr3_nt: TGTGCCAGCAGCGACCGGACAGGGGGAGGTCAGCCCCAGCATTTT
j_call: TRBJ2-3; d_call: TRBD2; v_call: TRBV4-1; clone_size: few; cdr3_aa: CASSPPGGALRADTQYF; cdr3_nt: TGCGCCAGCAGCCCCCCGGGAGGGGCCCTCAGGGCAGATACGCAGTATTTT
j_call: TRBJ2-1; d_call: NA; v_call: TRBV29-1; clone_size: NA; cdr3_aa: CSVISGDPFYNEQFF; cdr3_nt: TGCAGCGTTATTTCAGGGGACCCCTTTTACAATGAGCAGTTCTTC
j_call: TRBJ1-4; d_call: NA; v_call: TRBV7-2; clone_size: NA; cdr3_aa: CASSMDAEKLFF; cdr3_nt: TGTGCCAGCAGCATGGACGCCGAAAAACTGTTTTTT
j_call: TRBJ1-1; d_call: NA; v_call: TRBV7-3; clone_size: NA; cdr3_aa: CASRPRGPNTEAFF; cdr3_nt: TGTGCCAGCAGACCCCGGGGGCCGAACACTGAAGCTTTCTTT
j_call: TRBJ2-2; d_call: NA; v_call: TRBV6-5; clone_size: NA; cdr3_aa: CASSFLPLQGDSGELFF; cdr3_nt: TGTGCCAGCAGTTTCTTACCTCTCCAGGGGGACTCCGGGGAGCTGTTTTTT
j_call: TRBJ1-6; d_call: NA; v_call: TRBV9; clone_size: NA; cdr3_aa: CASSGDRSSYNSPLHF; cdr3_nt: TGTGCCAGCAGCGGGGACCGGAGCTCCTATAATTCACCCCTCCACTTT
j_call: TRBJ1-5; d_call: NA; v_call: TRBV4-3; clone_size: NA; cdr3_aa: CASSQEGPPSNQPQHF; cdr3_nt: TGCGCCAGCAGCCAAGAGGGACCACCAAGCAATCAGCCCCAGCATTTT
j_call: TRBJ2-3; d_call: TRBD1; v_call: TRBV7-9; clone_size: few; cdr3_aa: CASSLPVGQGPPTSTDTQYF; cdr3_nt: TGTGCCAGCAGCTTACCCGTCGGACAGGGTCCCCCCACTAGCACAGATACGCAGTATTTT
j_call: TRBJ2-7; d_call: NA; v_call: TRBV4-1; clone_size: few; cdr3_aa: CASSQDSAGLYEQYF; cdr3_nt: TGCGCCAGCAGCCAAGATTCCGCGGGGCTCTACGAGCAGTACTTC
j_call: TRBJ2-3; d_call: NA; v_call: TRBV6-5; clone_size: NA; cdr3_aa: CASSYRGGGISDTQYF; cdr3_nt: TGTGCCAGCAGTTATAGGGGGGGGGGCATCTCAGATACGCAGTATTTT
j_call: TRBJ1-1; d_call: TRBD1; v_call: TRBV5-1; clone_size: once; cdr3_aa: CASSFTGAPHTEAFF; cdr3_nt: TGCGCCAGCAGTTTTACAGGGGCCCCTCACACTGAAGCTTTCTTT
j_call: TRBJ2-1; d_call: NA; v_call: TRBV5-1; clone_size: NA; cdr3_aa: CASSLKPTGNEQFF; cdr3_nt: TGCGCCAGCAGCTTGAAACCTACAGGGAATGAGCAGTTCTTC